Sequencing of this T cell receptor beta chain was carried out in a study of T cell responses to AZD1222 COVID-19 vaccine. Overall study findings and caveats: Only a handful of AZD1222 recipients, roughly six in all, had baseline seropositivity. With dominance at 160-218 and 743-854, vaccine-associated CD4 TCRs spanned spike. Of spike-specific TCRs, nearly half reportedly target regions left unmutated in variants.

Losses at the gene ends were 0 bases for V and 4 bases for J; bases not matched to a gene: 2. CDR1 is SGDLS and CDR2 is YYNGEE in the germline V gene. CDR3 length: 14 amino acids. The assay was immunoSEQ multiplex PCR, and TCRdb's table has in-frame clones only and misses some. The sample carries 130,000 to 150,000 clones, around nine tenths recorded once. Remarks on this clone: Antigen unknown.

The sequences come from peripheral blood, collected on day 0 of MenACWY control vaccination. The clonotype originates from an adult in good health. The chain carries TRBV9 and TRBJ2-5; 8 positions agree with TRBD2. For the CDR3, the DNA is TGTGCCAGCAGCGTAGGGGCGGGGGGAGAGACCCAGTACTTC. Amino acids: CASSVGAGGETQYF.